Detailed here is one TCR beta chain. The antigen remains unidentified. This record belongs to a study of OX40 agonist ivuxolimab in advanced cancers. Findings of the study overall: More expanded clones were seen, on average, in CD8+ T cells than in CD4+. It was not determined which antigens were specifically recognized by the peripheral T cells that had undergone clonal expansion.

Generated by immunoSEQ multiplex PCR, the TCRdb table keeps only in-frame clones and is missing some. The sample consists of 54,000 or so clones, over 75% of them appearing once. This CDR3 spans 13 amino acids. The V and J ends lost 10 bases and 2 bases respectively, with 15 bases between them. CDR1 MDHEN and CDR2 SYDVKM come from the germline V gene. Sequencing was performed on CD4+ or CD8+ T cells sorted from blood, taken in a trial of the OX40 agonist ivuxolimab. This chain uses TRBV28 with TRBJ2-7; D is perhaps TRBD2 (6 bases). The sequence came from an adult with an advanced solid tumor such as melanoma, head and neck, liver or kidney cancer. Here the CDR3 reads CAIGGGAAYEQYF. CDR3 in DNA: TGTGCCATCGGGGGTGGGGCAGCCTACGAGCAGTACTTC.